Reported below is one TCR beta chain. Antigen: not known. This may stem from a read error, because a much larger clone lies one nucleotide away. The CDR3 end shows no conserved phenylalanine or tryptophan, and so a read error is likely. There were TCR beta CDR3 regions amplified from RNA transcripts. The study used the HTBI primer set for a first-round RT-PCR of the TCR CDR3. TCRdb re-analysed the multiplex PCR reads in MiXCR, keeping a single row per CDR3 protein. This sample has 250,000 to 300,000 distinct CDR3 sequences, with roughly 19% found just once. The data were obtained in a study of T cells in Graves' hyperthyroidism and ophthalmopathy. Across the study: At the time of initial diagnosis and before any treatment, peripheral blood was collected.

From germline, CDR1 is WSHSY and CDR2 SAAADI. Trimming stripped 0 bases from V and 4 bases from J, with 13 bases between. This CDR3 is 15 amino acids long. Findings and limits, study-wide: It was a median approximately 6.9 months before onset that the model predicted ophthalmopathy.

Any patient presenting with uncontrolled infection, other autoimmune disease, pregnancy or lactation was left out. The receptor was isolated from a man aged 50 to 60 with Graves' ophthalmopathy. V and J are TRBV10-2 and TRBJ2-7, with D possibly being TRBD2 (5 bases). Sequencing input: blood. In DNA form, the CDR3 reads TGCGCCAGCAGTGAGTCCATCGGGGTGGGGTACGAGCAGTACCTC. Protein sequence: CASSESIGVGYEQYL.